The rows below give T cell receptor beta chains drawn from one sample of a study of T cells expressing NK-cell markers. Each CDR3 protein gets one entry in TCRdb, which reprocessed the 5' RACE reads and gives no DNA. Its table lists 500,000 or so distinct CDR3 sequences. Sequencing was done on a sample of blood T cells: a sorted CD56 or NKG2C T cell subset, CD4+ or CD8+ T cells, or bulk PBMC T cells (not recorded which). Receptors were obtained from a man between 18 and 35 years old in good health. Both conserved end residues are part of each CDR3.

J | V | CDR3
TRBJ1-1 | TRBV29-1 | CSAAMGLWEAFF
TRBJ2-3 | TRBV28 | CASSLTSPWGEGPDTQYF
TRBJ2-1 | TRBV4-3 | CASSQVPGEGGEQFF
TRBJ1-6 | TRBV12-3/TRBV12-4 | CASRPELGPRSSYNSPLHF
TRBJ2-5 | TRBV20-1 | CSAGPLSGSQETQYF
TRBJ2-1 | TRBV13 | CASSLNRSGRAYNEQFF
TRBJ2-7 | TRBV20-1 | CSAKREGLYEQYF
TRBJ1-5 | TRBV6-2/TRBV6-3 | CASSQRKLQGGENQPQHF
TRBJ1-2 | TRBV28 | CASTTGAGGYTF
TRBJ2-2 | TRBV5-1 | CASSHYLVQTYKATNTGELFF
TRBJ1-2 | TRBV6-5 | CASSYSYRGEGYTF
TRBJ2-2 | TRBV11-2 | CASSPRTGGWLGPGELFF
TRBJ2-5 | TRBV4-3 | CASSPVHGPGDWETQYF
TRBJ1-3 | TRBV18 | CASSRPSGESGNTIYF
TRBJ1-2 | TRBV3-1 | CASSQDWTGYGYTF
TRBJ1-2 | TRBV4-3 | CASSQDDRGAGYGYTF
TRBJ2-3 | TRBV20-1 | CSAGDSQQGGTQYF
TRBJ2-3 | TRBV7-9 | CASSVGLLSTDTQYF
TRBJ2-1 | TRBV15 | CATSTLRERFLAGDSYNEQFF
TRBJ2-3 | TRBV11-3 | CASSSEHPDTQYF
TRBJ2-3 | TRBV5-8 | CASNVRGDGSDTQYF
TRBJ1-6 | TRBV20-1 | CSARTGWSPLHF
TRBJ2-2 | TRBV7-9 | CASQKVYTGELFF
TRBJ2-5 | TRBV7-6 | CASSFPPRVTSGSADETQYF
TRBJ2-7 | TRBV6-1 | CASDRLAGEYEQYF
TRBJ2-2 | TRBV10-3 | CAISESLRDTITGELFF
TRBJ2-1 | TRBV6-2/TRBV6-3 | CASSYRSLAGYNEQFF
TRBJ2-3 | TRBV12-3/TRBV12-4 | CASSPTAGAITDTQYF
TRBJ2-2 | TRBV12-3/TRBV12-4 | CASSFRHPRDTSTNTGELFF
TRBJ2-7 | TRBV4-2 | CASGLLAGPDYEQYF
TRBJ2-1 | TRBV12-3/TRBV12-4 | CASRPRRGWHEQFF
TRBJ2-7 | TRBV9 | CASRPDAGGLEQYF
TRBJ2-1 | TRBV4-2 | CASSQEPATRSSYNEQFF
TRBJ2-5 | TRBV2 | CASGQRTETQYF
TRBJ2-7 | TRBV4-3 | CASSQTLGEQYF
TRBJ2-3 | TRBV20-1 | CSGGGQGSGRADTQYF
TRBJ2-1 | TRBV27 | CASSVGIYNEQFF
TRBJ1-3 | TRBV6-5 | CASSYGTKSSGNTIYF
TRBJ2-4 | TRBV12-3/TRBV12-4 | CASLSGAVAKNIQYF
TRBJ2-7 | TRBV12-3/TRBV12-4 | CASSPRDWSSYEQYF
TRBJ2-1 | TRBV6-5 | CASSYPALAASYNEQFF
TRBJ2-1 | TRBV5-1 | CASSPGLAAYNEQFF
TRBJ2-4 | TRBV12-3/TRBV12-4 | CASSLTSKNIQYF
TRBJ2-7 | TRBV4-3 | CASSQYGGPYEQYF
TRBJ2-1 | TRBV6-2/TRBV6-3 | CASSGRDFIYNEQFF